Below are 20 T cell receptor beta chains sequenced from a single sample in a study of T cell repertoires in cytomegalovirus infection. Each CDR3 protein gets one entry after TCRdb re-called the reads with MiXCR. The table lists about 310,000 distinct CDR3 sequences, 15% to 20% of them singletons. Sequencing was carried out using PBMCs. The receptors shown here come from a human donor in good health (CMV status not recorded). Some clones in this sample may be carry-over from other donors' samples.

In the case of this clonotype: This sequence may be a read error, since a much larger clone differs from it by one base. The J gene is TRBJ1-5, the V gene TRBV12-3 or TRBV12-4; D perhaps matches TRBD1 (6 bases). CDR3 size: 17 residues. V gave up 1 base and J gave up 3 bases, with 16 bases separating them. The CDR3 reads CASSLVPLGADNQPQHF. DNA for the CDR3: TGTGCCAGCAGTTTAGTGCCGTTGGGGGCCGACAATCAGCCCCAGCATTTT.

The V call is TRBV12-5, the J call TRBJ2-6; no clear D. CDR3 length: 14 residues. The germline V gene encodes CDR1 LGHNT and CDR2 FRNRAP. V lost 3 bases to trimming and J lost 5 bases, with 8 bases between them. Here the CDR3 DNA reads TGTGCTAGTGGTTTCGGTGTTTGGGCCAACGTCCTGACTTTC. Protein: CASGFGVWANVLTF.

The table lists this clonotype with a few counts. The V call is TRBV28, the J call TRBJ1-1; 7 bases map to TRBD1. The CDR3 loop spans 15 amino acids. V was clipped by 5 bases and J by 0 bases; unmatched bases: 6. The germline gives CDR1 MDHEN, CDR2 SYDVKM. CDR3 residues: CASSQSDRLNTEAFF. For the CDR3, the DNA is TGTGCCAGCAGTCAGTCGGACAGGCTGAACACTGAAGCTTTCTTT.

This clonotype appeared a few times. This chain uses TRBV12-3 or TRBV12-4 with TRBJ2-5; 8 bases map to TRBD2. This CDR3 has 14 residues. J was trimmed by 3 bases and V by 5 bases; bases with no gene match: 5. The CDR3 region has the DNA TGTGCCAGCAGTCTTTTCGGGGGGGAAGAGACCCAGTACTTC. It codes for CASSLFGGEETQYF.

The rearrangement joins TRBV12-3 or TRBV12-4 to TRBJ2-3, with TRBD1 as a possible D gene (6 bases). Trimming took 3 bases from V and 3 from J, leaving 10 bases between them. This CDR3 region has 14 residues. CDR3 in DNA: TGTGCCAGCAGTTTCAGGGGTGGGACAGATACGCAGTATTTT. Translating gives CASSFRGGTDTQYF.

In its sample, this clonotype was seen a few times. CDR3 bases: TGTGCCAGCAGCTCGCCAGGGGGGGGACGCACTGAAGCTTTCTTT. Encoded protein: CASSSPGGGRTEAFF. The chain joins TRBV11-1 to TRBJ1-1; 7 bases fit TRBD1. Germline V CDR1 and CDR2: SGHAT, FQDESV (reference sequence). J gave up 4 bases and V 4 bases, and 9 bases lay outside the gene matches. This CDR3 has 15 amino acids. Full variable domain (rest looked up from reference TRBV11-1 and TRBJ1-1): EAEVAQSPRYKITEKSQAVAFWCDPISGHATLYWYRQILGQGPELLVQFQDESVVDDSQLPKDRFSAERLKGVDSTLKIQPAELGDSAMYLCASSSPGGGRTEAFFGQGTRLTVV.

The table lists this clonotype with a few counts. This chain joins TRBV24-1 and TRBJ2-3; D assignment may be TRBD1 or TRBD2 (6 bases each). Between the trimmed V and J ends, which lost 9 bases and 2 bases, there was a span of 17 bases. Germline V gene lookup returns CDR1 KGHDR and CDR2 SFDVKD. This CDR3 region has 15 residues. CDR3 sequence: CATAPGGDNTDTQYF. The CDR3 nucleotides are TGTGCCACCGCCCCTGGCGGGGACAACACAGATACGCAGTATTTT.

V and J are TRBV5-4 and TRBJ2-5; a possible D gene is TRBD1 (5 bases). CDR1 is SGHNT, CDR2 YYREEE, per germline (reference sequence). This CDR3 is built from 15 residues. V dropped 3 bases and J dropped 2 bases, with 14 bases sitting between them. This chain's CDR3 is CASSWGYGRQETQYF. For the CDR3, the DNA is TGTGCCAGCAGCTGGGGCTACGGTCGTCAAGAGACCCAGTACTTC.

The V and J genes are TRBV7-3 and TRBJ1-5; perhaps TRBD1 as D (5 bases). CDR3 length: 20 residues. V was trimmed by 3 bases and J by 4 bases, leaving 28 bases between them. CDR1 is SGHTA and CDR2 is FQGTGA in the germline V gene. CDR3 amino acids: CASSLGGSMGRPEVNQPQHF. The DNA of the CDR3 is TGTGCCAGCAGCTTGGGGGGATCGATGGGGCGCCCAGAAGTTAATCAGCCCCAGCATTTT.

The CDR3 nucleotides read TGTGCCAGTAGTATAGATTGGTCACAGGGTTCTGGAAACACCATATATTTT. Its translation is CASSIDWSQGSGNTIYF. V is TRBV19 and J is TRBJ1-3; possibly TRBD1 for D (6 bases). CDR1 and CDR2 from the germline V gene are LNHDA and SQIVND (reference sequence). The CDR3 has 17 amino acids. V lost 0 bases and J lost 1, with 13 bases in between. Full variable domain (missing parts from reference TRBV19 and TRBJ1-3): DGGITQSPKYLFRKEGQNVTLSCEQNLNHDAMYWYRQDPGQGLRLIYYSQIVNDFQKGDIAEGYSVSREKKESFPLTVTSAQKNPTAFYLCASSIDWSQGSGNTIYFGEGSWLTVV.

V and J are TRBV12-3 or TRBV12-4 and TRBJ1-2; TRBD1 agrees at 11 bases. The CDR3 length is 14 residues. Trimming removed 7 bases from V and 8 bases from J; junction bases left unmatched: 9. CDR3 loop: CASMARDRGNGYTF. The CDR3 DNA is TGTGCCAGCATGGCCCGGGACAGGGGGAACGGCTACACCTTC.

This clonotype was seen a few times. For the CDR3, the DNA is TGTGCCAGCAGCCTCCGGGGGCGCAATCAGCCCCAGCATTTT. Translated, it gives CASSLRGRNQPQHF. The chain carries TRBV12-3 or TRBV12-4 and TRBJ1-5; D might be TRBD1 (6 bases). V was clipped by 6 bases and J by 2 bases, with 11 bases between them. The CDR3 loop spans 14 amino acids.

The CDR3 is CASSIESGQGSTYSNQPQHF. In DNA, the CDR3 is TGTGCCAGTAGTATCGAATCGGGACAGGGTTCGACGTATAGCAATCAGCCCCAGCATTTT. The gene calls are TRBV19 and TRBJ1-5, with 9 nucleotides matching TRBD1. This CDR3 contains 20 residues. Germline V gene lookup returns CDR1 LNHDA and CDR2 SQIVND (reference sequence). Trimming took 3 bases from V and 0 from J; bases not matched to a gene: 15. Looking up the rest from reference TRBV19 and TRBJ1-5 gives the full variable domain: DGGITQSPKYLFRKEGQNVTLSCEQNLNHDAMYWYRQDPGQGLRLIYYSQIVNDFQKGDIAEGYSVSREKKESFPLTVTSAQKNPTAFYLCASSIESGQGSTYSNQPQHFGDGTRLSIL.

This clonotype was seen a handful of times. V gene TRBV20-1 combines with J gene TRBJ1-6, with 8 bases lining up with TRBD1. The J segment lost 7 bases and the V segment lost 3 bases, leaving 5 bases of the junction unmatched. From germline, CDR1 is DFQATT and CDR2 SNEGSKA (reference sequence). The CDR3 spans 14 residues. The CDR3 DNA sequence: TGCAGTGCTAGTTCGAGACAGGGGAATTCACCCCTCCACTTT. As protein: CSASSRQGNSPLHF.

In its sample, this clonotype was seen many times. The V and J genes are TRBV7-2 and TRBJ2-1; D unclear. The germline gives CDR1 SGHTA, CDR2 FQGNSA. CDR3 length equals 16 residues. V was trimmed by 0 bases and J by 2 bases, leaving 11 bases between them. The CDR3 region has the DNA TGTGCCAGCAGCTTAGCCGACGGCGGCCCCTACAATGAGCAGTTCTTC. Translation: CASSLADGGPYNEQFF.

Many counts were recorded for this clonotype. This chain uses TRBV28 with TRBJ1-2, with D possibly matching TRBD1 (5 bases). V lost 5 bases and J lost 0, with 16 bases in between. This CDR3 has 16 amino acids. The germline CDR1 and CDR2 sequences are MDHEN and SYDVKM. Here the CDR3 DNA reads TGTGCCAGCAGTCTTCCCGGGACCGGAGCTAACTATGGCTACACCTTC. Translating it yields CASSLPGTGANYGYTF.

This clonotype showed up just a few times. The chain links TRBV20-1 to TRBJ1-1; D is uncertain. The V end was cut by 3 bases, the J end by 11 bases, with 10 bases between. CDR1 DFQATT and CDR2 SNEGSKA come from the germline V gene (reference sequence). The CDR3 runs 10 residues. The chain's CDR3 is CSASRVYAFF. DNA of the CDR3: TGCAGTGCTAGCAGAGTTTACGCTTTCTTT.

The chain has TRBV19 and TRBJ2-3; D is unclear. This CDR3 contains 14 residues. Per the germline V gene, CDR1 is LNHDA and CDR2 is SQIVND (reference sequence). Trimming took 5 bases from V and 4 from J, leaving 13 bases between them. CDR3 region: CASSFWGPADTQYF. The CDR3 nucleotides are TGTGCCAGTAGTTTCTGGGGTCCAGCAGATACGCAGTATTTT.

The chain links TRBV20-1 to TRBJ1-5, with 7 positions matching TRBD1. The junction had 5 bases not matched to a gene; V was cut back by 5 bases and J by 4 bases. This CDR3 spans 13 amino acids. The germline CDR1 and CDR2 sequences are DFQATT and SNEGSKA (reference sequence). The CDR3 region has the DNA TGCAGTGCTGTTGGACAGGCAAATCAGCCCCAGCATTTT. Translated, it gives CSAVGQANQPQHF.

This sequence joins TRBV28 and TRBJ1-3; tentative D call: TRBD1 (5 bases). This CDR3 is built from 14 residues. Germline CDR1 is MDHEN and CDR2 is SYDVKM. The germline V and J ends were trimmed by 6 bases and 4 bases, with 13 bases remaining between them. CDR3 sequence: CASRTAGSGNTIYF. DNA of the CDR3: TGTGCCAGCAGAACTGCAGGGTCCGGAAACACCATATATTTT.